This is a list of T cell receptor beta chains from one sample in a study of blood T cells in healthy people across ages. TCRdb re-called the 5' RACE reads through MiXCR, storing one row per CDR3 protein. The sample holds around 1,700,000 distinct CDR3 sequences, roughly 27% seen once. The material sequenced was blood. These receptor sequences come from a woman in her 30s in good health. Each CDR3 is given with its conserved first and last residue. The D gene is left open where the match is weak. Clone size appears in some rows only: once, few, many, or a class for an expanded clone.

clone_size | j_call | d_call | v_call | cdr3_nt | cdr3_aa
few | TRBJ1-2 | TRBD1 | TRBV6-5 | TGTGCCAGCATTGGGACAGGGGGTAGCTATGGCTACACCTTC | CASIGTGGSYGYTF
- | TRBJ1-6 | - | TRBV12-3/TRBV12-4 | TGTGCCAGCAGCTACGACCGAACCTTTGGGAATTCACCCCTCCACTTT | CASSYDRTFGNSPLHF
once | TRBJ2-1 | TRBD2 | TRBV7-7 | TGTGCCAGCAGCGCAACCGGGACTAGCGACGAGCAGTTCTTC | CASSATGTSDEQFF
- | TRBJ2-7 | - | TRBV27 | TGTGCCAGTGTCGACTCAGGAAGTCTTTCGCAGTACTTC | CASVDSGSLSQYF
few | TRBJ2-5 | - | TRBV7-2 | TGTGCCAGCAGCTTATTACAGGTCAGAGAGACCCAGTACTTC | CASSLLQVRETQYF
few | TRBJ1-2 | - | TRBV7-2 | TGTGCCAGCAGCTTAGAGGTATTTGATGTATTGGGCTACACCTTC | CASSLEVFDVLGYTF
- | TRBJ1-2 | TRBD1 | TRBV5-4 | TGTGCCGGCACCCGGCCGGACAGGGGCTATGGCTACACCTTC | CAGTRPDRGYGYTF
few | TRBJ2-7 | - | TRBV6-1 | TGTGCCAGCAGTCCGAGCCCAGGACGGTACGAGCAGTACTTC | CASSPSPGRYEQYF
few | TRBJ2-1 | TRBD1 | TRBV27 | TGTGCCAGCAGGCGGACAGGGGCCCTGGATGAGCAGTTCTTC | CASRRTGALDEQFF
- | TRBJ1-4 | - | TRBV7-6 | TGTGCCAGCAGCAACCCAGCAGGGTCGGGTGAAAAACTGTTTTTT | CASSNPAGSGEKLFF
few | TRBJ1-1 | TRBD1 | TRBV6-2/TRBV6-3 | TGTGCCAGCACTCTTAAGGGGGCGGTTACTGAAGCTTTCTTT | CASTLKGAVTEAFF
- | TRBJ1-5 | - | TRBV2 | TGTGCCAGCAGGGTGCCAGTCAGCAATCAGCCCCAGCATTTT | CASRVPVSNQPQHF
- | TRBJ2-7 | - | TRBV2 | TGTGCCAGCAGTGTTACCGGGAACGAGCAGTACTTC | CASSVTGNEQYF
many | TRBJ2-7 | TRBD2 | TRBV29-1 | TGCAGCGTTGGCAGACTAGCGGGAGGATCCGAGCAGTACTTC | CSVGRLAGGSEQYF
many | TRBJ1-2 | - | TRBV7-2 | TGTGCCAGCAGCGGTGGGGGGACTGCAACTAACTATGGCTACACCTTC | CASSGGGTATNYGYTF
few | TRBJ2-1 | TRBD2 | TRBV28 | TGTGCCAGCAGTTTATTGCCCGGGGGGGGTAGCGGAGACAATGAGCAGTTCTTC | CASSLLPGGGSGDNEQFF